This TCR beta chain came from a study of blood T cell repertoires in COVID-19. Germline values: CDR1 LNHDA, CDR2 SQIVND (reference sequence). V lost 7 bases and J lost 3; bases outside the gene matches: 12. This CDR3 comprises 16 residues. Some clones are missing from TCRdb's copy, which holds only in-frame ones; the method was immunoSEQ multiplex PCR. This table holds about 180,000 clones, about 85% found once. The sequencing input was peripheral blood. The clonotype originates from a man at least 80 years old with COVID-19, enrolled during active disease. The chain employs TRBV19 and TRBJ1-5, with 7 bases aligning to TRBD1. Written as DNA, the CDR3 is TGTGCCAGTACAAAAAAGTGGGACAGAAACAATCAGCCCCAGCATTTT. Protein product: CASTKKWDRNNQPQHF.